This T cell receptor beta chain was captured in a study of T-cell memory formation after mild COVID-19. Whole-study results and caveats: Confirmation of SARS-CoV-2 specificity was lacking for second-wave clones peaking day 37. CD4/CD8 balance characterized clones contracting day 15 to 85, and CD4+ skew characterized later expanders. Detection of some responders pre-infection suggested pre-existing cross-reactive memory T cells participated.

Germline V gene sequence: CDR1 SGHTA, CDR2 FQGNSA. CDR3 size: 14 residues. The ends were cut back, 5 bases at V and 4 bases at J, with 14 bases in the middle. This clonotype was detected a few times. The antigen remains undetermined. Constant-segment primers and 5'RACE yielded cDNA libraries for TCR alpha and TCR beta, each carrying sample barcodes and UMIs. One entry per CDR3 protein results from TCRdb running MiXCR on the 5' RACE reads. The sample includes around 130,000 distinct CDR3 sequences, over 15% of them seen just once. This receptor was identified in a man aged 18 to 30 who had mild COVID-19 (a few samples of this study predate the infection). Cell type and time point are not known. The rearrangement links TRBV7-2 to TRBJ2-5; D might be TRBD2 (6 bases). Sequencing input: PBMCs or a T cell subset sorted from them (not recorded which). This chain's CDR3 is CASSPRAGTETQYF. In nucleotides, the CDR3 is TGTGCCAGCAGCCCACGGGCGGGGACAGAGACCCAGTACTTC.